The 16 T cell receptor beta chains below all came from one sample that was sequenced in a study of blood T cells in healthy people across ages. Sample-barcoded 5' priming and a J-beta primer mix drove a second PCR of roughly 6 to 12 cycles. TCRdb redid the calling of the 5' RACE reads with MiXCR, one entry per CDR3 protein. The table shows 700,000 to 800,000 distinct CDR3 sequences, with roughly 45% occurring only once. Sequencing was performed on blood. The receptors shown here come from a woman aged 55-69 years in good health.

This clonotype came up a few times. The chain links TRBV24-1 to TRBJ2-3; possibly TRBD1 or TRBD2 for D (5 bases each). CDR3 length equals 16 residues. The ends were cut back, 1 base at V and 0 bases at J, with 10 bases in the middle. Germline V gene data show CDR1 as KGHDR and CDR2 as SFDVKD. The CDR3 is CATSDFRGPSTDTQYF. CDR3 nucleotides: TGTGCCACCAGTGATTTCCGGGGACCTAGCACAGATACGCAGTATTTT.

This clonotype was counted only a few times. CDR3 in DNA: TGTGCCAGCAGTGAGCCGAAATCCTTAGGTGAAAAACTGTTTTTT. Translated: CASSEPKSLGEKLFF. This chain uses TRBV25-1 with TRBJ1-4, with D uncertain. Between the trimmed V and J ends, which lost 3 bases and 7 bases, there was a span of 15 bases. The CDR3 loop spans 15 amino acids. Germline V gene sequence: CDR1 MGHDK, CDR2 SYGVNS.

As DNA, the CDR3 is TGTGCCAGCAGCCAAGAACTAGCGGGGTTTTACGAGCAGTACTTC. The encoded protein is CASSQELAGFYEQYF. The chain joins TRBV3-1 to TRBJ2-7, with 10 bases matching TRBD2. The CDR3 runs to 15 residues. V trimming: 0 bases; J trimming: 4 bases; junction bases outside the gene matches: 3. The germline gives CDR1 LGHDT, CDR2 YNNKEL (reference sequence).

The CDR3 sequence is CASSWTGSSGANVLTF. In DNA, the CDR3 is TGTGCCAGCAGTTGGACCGGGAGCTCTGGGGCCAACGTCCTGACTTTC. The gene calls are TRBV28 and TRBJ2-6, with D possibly being TRBD2 (6 bases). The CDR3 contains 16 residues. CDR1 and CDR2 from the germline V gene are MDHEN and SYDVKM. Trimming took 4 bases from V and 0 from J, leaving 10 bases between them.

The chain carries TRBV10-3 and TRBJ1-6, with D possibly TRBD1 on 5 matching bases. This CDR3 contains 13 residues. Germline CDR1 is ENHRY and CDR2 is SYGVKD. The ends were cut back, 8 bases at V and 7 bases at J, with 12 bases in the middle. DNA for the CDR3: TGTGCCATCGGGGCGGACGGGAATTCACCCCTCCACTTT. Its translation: CAIGADGNSPLHF.

This clonotype was picked up a small number of times. The genes are TRBV7-2 and TRBJ2-3; no definite D call. This CDR3 region has 16 residues. The germline V gene encodes CDR1 SGHTA and CDR2 FQGNSA. The germline V and J ends were trimmed by 0 bases and 0 bases, with 10 bases remaining between them. In nucleotides, the CDR3 is TGTGCCAGCAGCTTAGCGAGTGGTATCAGCACAGATACGCAGTATTTT. This encodes CASSLASGISTDTQYF. Full variable domain (rest looked up from reference TRBV7-2 and TRBJ2-3): GAGVSQSPSNKVTEKGKDVELRCDPISGHTALYWYRQSLGQGLEFLIYFQGNSAPDKSGLPSDRFSAERTGGSVSTLTIQRTQQEDSAVYLCASSLASGISTDTQYFGPGTRLTVL.

This clonotype was observed a handful of times. The chain carries TRBV20-1 and TRBJ2-1, with D perhaps TRBD2 (6 bases). Germline CDR1 and CDR2: DFQATT and SNEGSKA (reference sequence). V gave up 3 bases and J gave up 7 bases, with 16 bases separating them. The CDR3 has 14 residues. The CDR3 DNA sequence: TGCAGTGCTAGGGCGGGATCCACTTTAAATGAGCAGTTCTTC. Translation: CSARAGSTLNEQFF.

The rearrangement links TRBV6-5 to TRBJ2-7; D gene ambiguous. Trimming stripped 2 bases from V and 3 bases from J, with 5 bases between. The V gene's germline CDR1 is MNHEY and CDR2 SVGAGI. This CDR3 has 12 amino acids. CDR3 sequence: CASSYDYYEQYF. In nucleotides, the CDR3 is TGTGCCAGCAGTTACGATTACTACGAGCAGTACTTC.

V is TRBV4-1 and J is TRBJ1-5, with TRBD1 matching 7 bases. V gave up 0 bases and J gave up 7 bases; unmatched junction bases: 9. CDR3 size: 16 residues. In germline, CDR1 is MGHRA, CDR2 YSYEKL. The CDR3 nucleotides are TGCGCCAGCAGCCAAGACCCGGGACAGAATATGCAGCCCCAGCATTTT. Residues: CASSQDPGQNMQPQHF.

V and J are TRBV13 and TRBJ1-2; a possible D gene is TRBD1 (5 bases). In germline, CDR1 is PRHDT, CDR2 FYEKMQ (reference sequence). This CDR3 is built from 12 residues. V shed 7 bases and J shed 8 bases, with 14 bases lying between them. CDR3 amino acids: CASTGPGLGYTF. For the CDR3, the DNA is TGTGCCAGCACCGGTCCGGGGCTGGGCTACACCTTC.

Comments on this clonotype: A read error may account for a junction end that differs from germline. The chain links TRBV28 to TRBJ1-1, with D hard to call. In germline, CDR1 is MDHEN, CDR2 SYDVKM. The CDR3 contains 15 residues. The CDR3 here is CASSSSDLGNTVAFF. The CDR3 coding sequence is TGTGCCAGCAGTTCTTCTGATCTGGGTAACACTGTAGCTTTCTTT.

To note about this clonotype: This clone may be a read error of a much larger clone one base away. The chain links TRBV3-1 to TRBJ2-5; 13 bases map to TRBD2. Germline lookup yields CDR1 LGHDT and CDR2 YNNKEL (reference sequence). This CDR3 spans 16 amino acids. Trimming removed 4 bases from V and 5 bases from J; junction bases left unmatched: 7. Here the CDR3 reads CASSPPRTSGSETQYF. Written as DNA, the CDR3 is TGTGCCAGCAGCCCTCCCCGGACTAGCGGGAGTGAGACCCAGTACTTC.

V and J are TRBV3-1 and TRBJ2-7; D is ambiguous. Between the trimmed V and J ends, which lost 4 bases and 3 bases, there was a span of 16 bases. The CDR3 is 15 residues long. CDR1 is LGHDT, CDR2 YNNKEL, per germline (reference sequence). The CDR3 here is CASSPEQSVGYEQYF. DNA of the CDR3: TGTGCCAGCAGCCCAGAGCAGTCGGTTGGCTACGAGCAGTACTTC.

This clonotype was counted a few times. This rearrangement joins TRBV14 to TRBJ1-6, with TRBD1 matching 10 bases. Germline V gives CDR1 SGHDN, CDR2 FVKESK. V shed 4 bases and J 7 bases; nucleotides not matched to a gene: 10. The length of the CDR3 is 17 residues. The DNA for the CDR3 is TGTGCCAGCAGCCCTCGGGACAGGGGATACTCAAATTCACCCCTCCACTTT. As protein: CASSPRDRGYSNSPLHF. Using reference TRBV14 and TRBJ1-6 for the parts outside the CDR3, the full variable domain is EAGVTQFPSHSVIEKGQTVTLRCDPISGHDNLYWYRRVMGKEIKFLLHFVKESKQDESGMPNNRFLAERTGGTYSTLKVQPAELEDSGVYFCASSPRDRGYSNSPLHFGNGTRLTVT.

This chain uses TRBV6-5 with TRBJ1-1; D ambiguous. Germline V gives CDR1 MNHEY, CDR2 SVGAGI. The V and J ends lost 6 bases and 3 bases respectively, with 14 bases between them. CDR3 length equals 14 residues. CDR3 coding DNA: TGTGCCAGCAGATCATCGAATCTGTACACTGAAGCTTTCTTT. The encoded protein is CASRSSNLYTEAFF.

The chain employs TRBV9 and TRBJ2-3; no firm D call. V was trimmed by 0 bases and J by 3 bases, leaving 11 bases between them. The CDR3 runs to 15 residues. Looked up from germline, CDR1 is SGDLS and CDR2 is YYNGEE. CDR3 sequence reads: CASSVGAVATDTQYF. The CDR3 DNA sequence: TGTGCCAGCAGCGTAGGGGCTGTGGCAACAGATACGCAGTATTTT.